The T cell receptor beta chain under discussion was sequenced for a study of blood T cell repertoires in COVID-19. Study details: Sites in the United States, Italy and Spain provided acute and convalescent COVID-19 samples.

Assay: immunoSEQ multiplex PCR; the TCRdb copy retains only in-frame clones and omits some. The sample has some 200,000 clones, around four fifths seen once. Germline V gene lookup returns CDR1 SGHAT and CDR2 FQNNGV. With V trimmed by 5 bases and J by 5 bases, 12 bases remained unmatched. The CDR3 loop spans 16 amino acids. Sequencing was performed on peripheral blood. The chain combines TRBV11-2 with TRBJ2-3; TRBD2 matches 8 bases. The TCR originated in a woman aged 60-75 years who had recovered from COVID-19. The CDR3 DNA reads TGTGCCAGCAGCCCCTATAAAAGCGGGGGTATAGATACGCAGTATTTT. Encoded protein: CASSPYKSGGIDTQYF.